Listed below are T cell receptor beta chains from one sample, sequenced in a study of control samples from healthy donors and cancer patients. Sequencing was performed with immunoSEQ multiplex PCR; in TCRdb, only in-frame clones are kept and a portion is missing. The sample holds under 95,000 clones; roughly nine tenths are singletons and the top ten take around 1%. Specimen: blood. These receptors all stem from a young woman in good health. CDR3s include the opening cysteine and the closing phenylalanine or tryptophan. D genes are given only for firm matches. Clone size is given for some rows only: seen once, a few or many times, or a class if the clone is expanded.

d_gene	v_gene	j_gene	abundance	CDR3aa	CDR3nt
.	TRBV5-1	TRBJ2-2	.	CASSSGGLSGELFF	TGCGCCAGCAGCTCCGGGGGCCTCTCCGGGGAGCTGTTTTTT
.	TRBV24-1	TRBJ2-5	.	CATSDSGPLGETQYF	TGTGCCACCAGTGATTCCGGGCCCCTCGGGGAGACCCAGTACTTC
.	TRBV30	TRBJ1-2	.	CAWSVRTGNGYGYTF	TGTGCCTGGAGTGTAAGGACGGGGAACGGCTATGGCTACACCTTC
.	TRBV11-2	TRBJ2-5	.	CASSLAVTSQETQYF	TGTGCCAGCAGCTTAGCAGTGACGAGCCAAGAGACCCAGTACTTC
.	TRBV28	TRBJ1-5	once	CASSGNQPQHF	TGTGCCAGCAGTGGAAATCAGCCCCAGCATTTT
.	TRBV14	TRBJ2-5	.	CASSLTGLQETQYF	TGTGCCAGCAGCCTAACAGGGCTCCAAGAGACCCAGTACTTC
.	TRBV2	TRBJ2-1	.	CASSNEGVYNEQFF	TGTGCCAGCAGTAACGAGGGAGTATACAATGAGCAGTTCTTC
TRBD1	TRBV5-4	TRBJ1-4	.	CASSLGTGGHEKLFF	TGTGCCAGCAGCTTGGGTACAGGGGGGCACGAAAAACTGTTTTTT
.	TRBV18	TRBJ1-6	.	CASSPPQSPLHF	TGTGCCAGCTCACCACCACAATCACCCCTCCACTTT
.	TRBV6-1	TRBJ2-7	.	CASSEARHVILGYEQYF	TGTGCCAGCAGTGAAGCCCGACATGTTATATTGGGGTACGAGCAGTACTTC
.	TRBV19	TRBJ1-1	few	CASSIEWGLRTEAFF	TGTGCCAGTAGTATTGAATGGGGCCTTAGGACTGAAGCTTTCTTT
.	TRBV3-1/TRBV3-2	TRBJ1-6	.	CASSQGPSDSPLHF	TGTGCCAGCAGCCAAGGCCCATCCGATTCACCCCTCCACTTT
.	TRBV6-5	TRBJ2-1	.	CASTRALSYNEQFF	TGTGCCAGCACGAGGGCCCTCTCCTACAATGAGCAGTTCTTC
TRBD2	TRBV9	TRBJ2-2	once	CASSPRGTTGELFF	TGTGCCAGCAGCCCGCGGGGGACCACCGGGGAGCTGTTTTTT
.	TRBV10-1	TRBJ2-3	.	CASSLQGFGHTDTQYF	TGCGCCAGCAGTCTCCAGGGGTTCGGACACACAGATACGCAGTATTTT
.	TRBV18	TRBJ1-4	once	CASPHRDANEKLFF	TGTGCCAGCCCCCATAGGGACGCTAATGAAAAACTGTTTTTT
.	TRBV2	TRBJ1-1	.	CASREHVRASEAFF	TGTGCCAGCAGAGAACATGTGAGGGCGAGTGAAGCTTTCTTT
.	TRBV29-1	TRBJ1-1	once	CSVEDYPGPQNTEAFF	TGCAGCGTTGAAGACTATCCGGGACCGCAGAACACTGAAGCTTTCTTT
.	TRBV30	TRBJ1-5	.	CAWSPAGRHPSNQPQHF	TGTGCCTGGAGTCCTGCAGGCCGGCACCCTAGCAATCAGCCCCAGCATTTT
.	TRBV5-1	TRBJ1-6	few	CASEEGGYNSPLHF	TGCGCCAGCGAGGAAGGGGGTTATAATTCACCCCTCCACTTT
.	TRBV20-1	TRBJ2-1	once	CSASRAEQFF	TGCAGTGCTAGCCGGGCTGAGCAGTTCTTC
.	TRBV2	TRBJ2-7	.	CAAIRTLNPYEQYF	TGTGCCGCCATTCGGACGTTAAATCCCTACGAGCAGTACTTC
.	TRBV7-9	TRBJ1-6	.	CANSLEYFGNSPLHF	TGTGCCAACAGCTTAGAATATTTTGGTAATTCACCCCTCCACTTT
TRBD1	TRBV18	TRBJ2-6	.	CASSPSGTGSSGANVLTF	TGTGCCAGCTCACCCAGTGGGACAGGGTCCTCTGGGGCCAACGTCCTGACTTTC
.	TRBV5-1	TRBJ2-5	.	CASSLGADWETQYF	TGCGCCAGCAGCTTGGGCGCGGATTGGGAGACCCAGTACTTC
.	TRBV27	TRBJ1-5	.	CASSKQDSNQPQHF	TGTGCCAGCAGTAAACAGGATAGCAATCAGCCCCAGCATTTT
.	TRBV6-5	TRBJ2-7	.	CATDAGGRYEQYF	TGTGCCACAGACGCCGGAGGGCGCTACGAGCAGTACTTC
.	TRBV7-9	TRBJ1-1	.	CASSLNLGMNTEAFF	TGTGCCAGCAGCCTCAATCTGGGGATGAACACTGAAGCTTTCTTT
.	TRBV7-9	TRBJ2-7	.	CASSPPGLAEQYF	TGTGCCAGCAGCCCTCCGGGTCTAGCCGAGCAGTACTTC
.	TRBV7-2	TRBJ2-7	.	CASSQLGTRPQGEQYF	TGTGCCAGCAGCCAACTCGGGACACGGCCCCAGGGCGAGCAGTACTTC
TRBD2	TRBV3-1/TRBV3-2	TRBJ2-5	.	CASSESGTSGQETQYF	TGTGCCAGCAGCGAATCCGGGACTAGCGGGCAAGAGACCCAGTACTTC
TRBD2	TRBV5-6	TRBJ2-3	.	CASSSPSGRSIKGTDTQYF	TGTGCCAGCAGCTCCCCTAGCGGGAGGTCGATTAAGGGCACAGATACGCAGTATTTT
.	TRBV3-1/TRBV3-2	TRBJ1-6	.	CASSQIGTPLHF	TGTGCCAGCAGCCAGATCGGAACACCCCTCCACTTT
.	TRBV24-1	TRBJ1-2	.	CATSDFNVHYGYTF	TGTGCCACCAGTGATTTTAACGTACACTATGGCTACACCTTC
.	TRBV18	TRBJ1-6	.	CASSPVMVKGSYNSPLHF	TGTGCCAGCTCACCAGTTATGGTGAAGGGGTCCTATAATTCACCCCTCCACTTT
.	TRBV11-2	TRBJ1-2	few	CASSLSSAYGYTF	TGTGCCAGCAGCTTAAGCAGCGCATATGGCTACACCTTC